One sample yielded the 21 T cell receptor beta chains listed below, sequenced in a study of tumor and adjacent non-tumor tissue in lung cancer. TCRbeta libraries were built with three rounds of nested PCR, modified from ARM-PCR. From the multiplex PCR reads, TCRdb called clonotypes with MiXCR, one entry per CDR3 protein. The table has around 80,000 distinct CDR3 sequences, around 76% seen once. No cell sorting was done before RNA was extracted from the tissue. More than 3 cm separated this lung sample from the edge of the tumor. The sequencing sample was made of distant non-tumor lung tissue. The receptors come from a man aged 70-80 years with non-small cell lung cancer.

A few counts support this clonotype. The chain uses TRBV18 and TRBJ1-2; 9 bases map to TRBD1. Per the germline V gene, CDR1 is KGHSH and CDR2 is LQKENI. V dropped 3 bases and J dropped 9; count of bases not matched to a gene: 8. The CDR3 is made up of 14 amino acids. The CDR3 DNA reads TGTGCCAGCTCACCCGGGACAGGGACCCTCAGCTACACCTTC. It specifies CASSPGTGTLSYTF.

This clonotype was detected once. One junction end does not reproduce the germline sequence, and a read error may be involved. The CDR3 protein is CSAQDHETQYF. The CDR3 nucleotides are TGCAGTGCTCAGGACCACGAGACCCAGTACTTC. This chain uses TRBV20-1 with TRBJ2-5; no definite D call. There are 11 residues in the CDR3. Germline V gene sequence: CDR1 DFQATT, CDR2 SNEGSKA (reference sequence).

The count of this clonotype is one. At one of its ends the junction is not consistent with the germline gene, which may arise from a read error. The V gene is TRBV6-1, the J gene TRBJ1-6; D ambiguous. This CDR3 has 16 residues. From germline, CDR1 is MNHNS and CDR2 SASEGT. CDR3 bases: TGTGTCAGCAGTGAGGAGGGCGGATACTATATTTCACCCATCCACTTT. Its protein is CVSSEEGGYYISPIHF.

Worth noting for this clonotype: One junction end disagrees with the germline gene, perhaps due to a read error. This chain links TRBV6-5 with TRBJ1-2; maybe TRBD1 (5 bases). The CDR3 sequence is 14 residues long. Looked up from germline, CDR1 is MNHEY and CDR2 is SVGAGI. The CDR3 sequence: CASSYVGGLSGYTF. For the CDR3, the DNA is TGCGCCAGCAGTTATGTTGGGGGGTTGAGTGGATACACCTTC.

Comment on this clonotype: Germline and junction disagree at one end, which may indicate a read error. The chain's CDR3 is CASSRPVTGIVSGNTINF. The CDR3 nucleotides are TGTGCCAGCAGTCGTCCCGTGACAGGGATCGTCTCTGGAAACACCATAAATTTT. The V call is TRBV12-3 or TRBV12-4, the J call TRBJ1-3; TRBD1 matches at 7 bases. The CDR3 consists of 18 residues.

Only a few counts were recorded for this clonotype. Being one base from a much bigger clone, this may be a read error. The chain couples TRBV12-5 to TRBJ1-1; D is perhaps TRBD1 (6 bases). V was pared by 6 bases and J by 8 bases, with 22 bases between. Germline V gives CDR1 LGHNT, CDR2 FRNRAP. The CDR3 totals 15 residues. The CDR3 sequence is CASGHGTPNGKEAFF. CDR3 nucleotide sequence: TGTGCTAGTGGACACGGGACACCCAACGGCAAGGAAGCTTTCTTT.

A word on this clonotype: This may arise from a read error, as a much more abundant clone is one base away. J is TRBJ2-4 and V is TRBV5-4, with 8 bases aligning to TRBD1. CDR3 length: 16 residues. The V gene end was trimmed by 6 bases and the J gene end by 6 bases; junction bases not matched to a gene: 14. Per germline, CDR1 SGHNT and CDR2 YYREEE (reference sequence). The CDR3 sequence is CASNSETGVVGNIQYF. DNA for the CDR3: TGTGCCAGCAACTCAGAGACAGGGGTGGTCGGAAACATTCAGTACTTC.

On this clonotype: A much bigger clone sits one base away, suggesting this may be a read error. The chain links TRBV4-1 to TRBJ2-5; a possible D gene is TRBD2 (6 bases). Germline lookup yields CDR1 MGHRA and CDR2 YSYEKL. This CDR3 comprises 17 residues. CDR3 in amino acids: CVSSQAGGGVGGETQYF. As DNA, the CDR3 is TGCGTCAGCAGCCAAGCGGGTGGAGGGGTTGGAGGAGAGACCCAGTACTTC.

Concerning this clonotype: A single base separates this from a much larger clone, so it may be a read error. The chain is built from TRBV7-3 and TRBJ2-2; the D is unclear. The CDR3 spans 14 residues. Germline loops: CDR1 SGHTA, CDR2 FQGTGA. V lost 2 bases, J lost 4 bases, and 8 bases lay in between. The CDR3 is CASSLYPITGELFF. The CDR3 bases are TGTGCCAGCAGCTTATACCCGATCACCGGGGAGCTGTTTTTT.

On this clonotype itself: At one of its ends the junction is not consistent with the germline gene, which may arise from a read error. This chain joins TRBV11-3 and TRBJ2-1, with D possibly being TRBD2 (5 bases). Germline-derived CDR1 and CDR2 are SGHNT and YENEEA. CDR3 length equals 18 residues. The CDR3 reads CASSLERLERTSYNEQFF. CDR3 nucleotide sequence: TGTGCCAGCAGCTTAGAACGTTTGGAGCGGACTTCCTATAATGAGCAGTTCTTC.

This clonotype was seen a few times. Germline and junction disagree at one end, which may indicate a read error. J is TRBJ1-3 and V is TRBV12-3 or TRBV12-4; 8 bases are a match to TRBD1. The length of the CDR3 is 18 residues. CDR3 bases: TGTACCAGCAGTCGTCCCTGGACAGGGATCGGTTCTGGAAACACCATATATTTT. It translates to CTSSRPWTGIGSGNTIYF.

Notes on this clonotype: At one end, the junction sequence differs from germline, possibly due to a read error. The V call is TRBV6-6, the J call TRBJ2-7; the D gene could be TRBD1 or TRBD2 (7 bases each). Germline loops: CDR1 MNHNY, CDR2 SVGAGI (reference sequence). This CDR3 has 13 amino acids. This chain's CDR3 is CASSYLTGREHYF. CDR3 DNA sequence: TGTGCAAGCAGTTACTTGACAGGGAGGGAGCACTACTTC.

Points on this clonotype: This may arise from a read error, as a much more abundant clone is one base away. The chain couples TRBV5-6 to TRBJ2-1; TRBD2 agrees at 7 bases. This CDR3 has 19 residues. Trimming at V came to 4 bases and at J to 0 bases, leaving 16 bases not matched to a gene. CDR1 is SGHDT and CDR2 is YYEEEE in the germline V gene. This CDR3 reads CASSRPPTSALYSYNEQFF. The DNA of the CDR3 is TGTGCCAGCAGCAGGCCACCCACTAGCGCTCTTTACTCCTACAATGAGCAGTTCTTC.

This clonotype was recorded only once. This chain connects TRBV4-3 to TRBJ2-1; D remains ambiguous. The germline V and J ends were trimmed by 3 bases and 4 bases, with 13 bases remaining between them. The CDR3 spans 15 residues. CDR1 and CDR2 from the germline V gene are LGHNA and YSLEER. The CDR3 DNA follows: TGCGCCAGCAGCCACAGACAAGCTGATTACAATGAGCAGTTCTTC. Protein: CASSHRQADYNEQFF.

About this clonotype: A much larger clonotype is one base distant, so this may be a read error. The rearrangement joins TRBV10-1 to TRBJ2-1; D gene ambiguous. The V gene's germline CDR1 is WNHNN and CDR2 SYGVQD (reference sequence). CDR3 size: 14 residues. The CDR3 protein is CVSPRTSSYNEQFF. In DNA form, the CDR3 reads TGCGTCAGCCCAAGGACGAGCTCCTACAATGAGCAGTTCTTC.

This clonotype came up many times. The rearrangement uses TRBV5-1 and TRBJ2-7; 9 bases are shared with TRBD1. Germline V gene sequence: CDR1 SGHRS, CDR2 YFSETQ. The junction had 5 bases not matched to a gene; V was cut back by 4 bases and J by 3 bases. There are 14 residues in the CDR3. CDR3 residues: CASSVDRGIYEQYF. In DNA, the CDR3 is TGCGCCAGCAGCGTCGACAGGGGGATCTACGAGCAGTACTTC.

A remark on this clonotype: At one end, the junction sequence differs from germline, possibly due to a read error. The J gene is TRBJ1-3, the V gene TRBV12-3 or TRBV12-4; the match to TRBD1 covers 9 bases. This CDR3 region has 18 residues. The CDR3 nucleotides are TGTGCCAGCAGTCGTCGCGGGACAGGGATCAGCTCTAGAAACACCATATATTTT. It yields the protein CASSRRGTGISSRNTIYF.

The chain joins TRBV5-6 to TRBJ1-1; 9 bases line up with TRBD1. Trimming at V came to 7 bases and at J to 0 bases, leaving 10 bases not matched to a gene. CDR1 is SGHDT and CDR2 is YYEEEE in the germline V gene. The CDR3 has 16 residues. The CDR3 DNA reads as TGTGCCAGCTACCAGACCGGGACAGGGATGAACACTGAAGCTTTCTTT. Translated: CASYQTGTGMNTEAFF.

This chain links TRBV6-6 with TRBJ1-5, with 7 bases identical to TRBD1. This CDR3 is built from 14 residues. Unmatched junction bases numbered 12, after V lost 6 bases and J lost 10 bases. The germline V gene encodes CDR1 MNHNY and CDR2 SVGAGI (reference sequence). The chain's CDR3 is CASRLGQRKQPQHF. In DNA form, the CDR3 reads TGTGCCAGCAGGTTGGGACAGCGCAAACAACCCCAGCATTTT.

As concerns this clonotype: Its ends do not fully match the called genes, so a read error is possible. The chain carries TRBV29-1 and TRBJ2-5; D perhaps matches TRBD1 (6 bases). The CDR3 consists of 13 residues. Germline CDR1 and CDR2: SQVTM and ANQGSEA. The CDR3: CSMADRFHETHYF. The CDR3 DNA is TGCAGCATGGCCGACAGGTTCCATGAGACCCACTATTTC.

The chain combines TRBV4-1 with TRBJ2-4; perhaps TRBD2 as D (5 bases). The CDR3 totals 17 residues. V dropped 0 bases and J dropped 8 bases, with 20 bases sitting between them. Germline loops: CDR1 MGHRA, CDR2 YSYEKL. The CDR3 DNA reads as TGCGCCAGCAGCCAAGAGGCACGCGAGGGTGAAGGAGACATTCAGTACTTC. Translating gives CASSQEAREGEGDIQYF.